This TCR beta chain derives from a study of blood T cells in healthy people across ages. Study-wide results and caveats: Older individuals had lower TCR beta diversity per million T cells (the decline was roughly linear). Long-lived and aged donors differed, with more naive CD4+ cells and higher diversity in the long-lived. The diversity estimates, figures obtained from one million T cells, were considered underestimates. Strong correlation linked observed beta diversity and percent naive T cells.

V was pared by 6 bases and J by 1 base, with 18 bases between. The V gene's germline CDR1 is SGHTA and CDR2 FQGNSA. The CDR3 runs to 16 residues. Turning to this clonotype: Its antigen is unidentified.

Combining a sample-barcoded 5' primer with a J-beta primer mix, a second PCR ran for roughly 7 to 11 cycles. MiXCR, applied by TCRdb to the 5' RACE reads, yields one record per CDR3 protein. The repertoire holds 1.5 million to 1.8 million distinct CDR3 sequences, roughly 43% seen once, with about 4.1% in the top ten. The receptor's source is a young woman in good health. Sequenced: blood. The rearrangement joins TRBV7-2 to TRBJ1-2; D is possibly TRBD1 (5 bases). The DNA for the CDR3 is TGTGCCAGCAGATCCGGGGGGAGGACACTTAACTATGGCTACACCTTC. Its translation: CASRSGGRTLNYGYTF.